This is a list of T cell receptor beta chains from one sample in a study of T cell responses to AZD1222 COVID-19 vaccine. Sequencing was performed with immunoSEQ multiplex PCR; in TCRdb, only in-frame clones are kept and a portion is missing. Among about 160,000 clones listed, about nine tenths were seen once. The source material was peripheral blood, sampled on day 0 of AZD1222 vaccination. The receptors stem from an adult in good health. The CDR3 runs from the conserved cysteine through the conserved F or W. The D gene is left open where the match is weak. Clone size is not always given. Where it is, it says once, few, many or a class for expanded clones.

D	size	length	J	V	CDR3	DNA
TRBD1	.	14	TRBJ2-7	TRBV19	CASSSGTGGSEQYF	TGTGCCAGTAGTAGCGGGACAGGGGGCAGCGAGCAGTACTTC
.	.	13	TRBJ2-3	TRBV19	CASTLGGSDTQYF	TGTGCCAGTACTCTAGGGGGTTCAGATACGCAGTATTTT
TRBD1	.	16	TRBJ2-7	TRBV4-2	CASSQVRQGWAYEQYF	TGTGCCAGCAGCCAAGTCCGACAGGGATGGGCCTACGAGCAGTACTTC
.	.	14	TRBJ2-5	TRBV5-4	CASSLAQGRGTQYF	TGTGCCAGCAGCTTGGCGCAGGGCCGTGGGACCCAGTACTTC
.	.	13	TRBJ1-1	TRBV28	CASSLLGDFLAFF	TGTGCCAGCAGTTTACTTGGGGATTTTTTGGCTTTCTTT
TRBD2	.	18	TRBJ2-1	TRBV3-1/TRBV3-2	CASSRPKGVAGSVNEQFF	TGTGCCAGCAGCCGACCGAAGGGAGTAGCGGGGTCGGTAAATGAGCAGTTCTTC
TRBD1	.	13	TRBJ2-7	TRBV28	CATIGQASYEQYF	TGTGCCACCATCGGACAGGCGAGCTACGAGCAGTACTTC
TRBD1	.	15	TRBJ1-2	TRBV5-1	CASSSRGEGADGYTF	TGCGCCAGCAGCTCCCGCGGAGAGGGGGCGGATGGCTACACCTTC
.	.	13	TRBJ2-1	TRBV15	CATSRGGGNEQFF	TGTGCCACCAGCAGAGGAGGGGGCAATGAGCAGTTCTTC
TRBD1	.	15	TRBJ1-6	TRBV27	CASSFAGQGGSPLHF	TGTGCCAGCAGTTTTGCGGGGCAGGGGGGTTCACCCCTCCACTTT
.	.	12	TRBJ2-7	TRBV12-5	CASGLVGGEQYF	TGTGCTAGTGGTTTGGTTGGGGGCGAGCAGTACTTC
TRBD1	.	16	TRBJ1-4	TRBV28	CASSLAKGQGNEKLFF	TGTGCCAGCAGTTTAGCTAAGGGACAGGGGAATGAAAAACTGTTTTTT
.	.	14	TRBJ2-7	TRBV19	CASSPRWLGGEQYF	TGTGCCAGTAGCCCCAGATGGTTAGGGGGCGAGCAGTACTTC
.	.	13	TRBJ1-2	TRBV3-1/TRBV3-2	CASSQDNLRGYTF	TGTGCCAGCAGCCAAGATAACCTCCGGGGCTACACCTTC
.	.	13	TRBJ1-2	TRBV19	CASSHHRDNGYTF	TGTGCCAGTAGTCACCACCGGGACAATGGCTACACCTTC
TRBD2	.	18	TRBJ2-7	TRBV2	CASGGTSPRGGYSYEQYF	TGTGCCAGCGGGGGGACTAGCCCGAGAGGGGGCTACTCCTACGAGCAGTACTTC
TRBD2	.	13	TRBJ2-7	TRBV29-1	CSVGGLASYEQYF	TGCAGCGTGGGCGGACTAGCAAGCTACGAGCAGTACTTC
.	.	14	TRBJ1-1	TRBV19	CASSIGPGGTEAFF	TGTGCCAGTAGTATAGGTCCGGGAGGCACTGAAGCTTTCTTT
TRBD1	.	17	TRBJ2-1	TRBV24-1	CATSDPNPGQSLNEQFF	TGTGCCACCAGTGACCCGAACCCGGGACAGAGCCTCAATGAGCAGTTCTTC
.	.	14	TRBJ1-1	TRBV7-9	CASSLVPAQPEAFF	TGTGCCAGCAGCTTGGTCCCGGCTCAGCCTGAAGCTTTCTTT
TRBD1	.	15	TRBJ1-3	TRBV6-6	CASVPGQGPGNTIYF	TGTGCCAGCGTTCCAGGACAGGGGCCGGGAAACACCATATATTTT
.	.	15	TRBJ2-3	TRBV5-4	CASSFEGLRGDTQYF	TGTGCCAGCAGCTTCGAGGGACTCCGGGGAGATACGCAGTATTTT
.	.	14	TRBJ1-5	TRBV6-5	CASSSPGTNQPQHF	TGTGCCAGCAGTTCCCCGGGCACCAATCAGCCCCAGCATTTT
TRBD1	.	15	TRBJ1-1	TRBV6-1	CASSEPGQPWAEAFF	TGTGCCAGCAGTGAACCGGGACAGCCGTGGGCTGAAGCTTTCTTT
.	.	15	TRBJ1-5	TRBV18	CASSPRNSPNQPQHF	TGTGCCAGCTCACCACGTAACAGCCCGAATCAGCCCCAGCATTTT
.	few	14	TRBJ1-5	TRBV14	CASSQSHSNQPQHF	TGTGCCAGCAGCCAGTCCCATAGCAATCAGCCCCAGCATTTT
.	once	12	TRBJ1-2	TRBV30	CAWRAQQSGYTF	TGTGCCTGGAGGGCCCAACAAAGTGGCTACACCTTC
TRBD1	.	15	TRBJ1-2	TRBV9	CASSVSYRGDYGYTF	TGTGCCAGCAGCGTGTCCTACAGGGGTGACTATGGCTACACCTTC
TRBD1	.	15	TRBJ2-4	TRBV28	CASSLWGTGLNIQYF	TGTGCCAGCAGTTTATGGGGGACAGGGCTAAACATTCAGTACTTC
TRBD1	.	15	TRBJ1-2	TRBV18	CASSGQDPSNYGYTF	TGTGCCAGCTCAGGACAGGACCCCTCTAACTATGGCTACACCTTC
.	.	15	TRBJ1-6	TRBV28	CASSIQGPLNSPLHF	TGTGCCAGCAGTATACAGGGCCCATTGAATTCACCCCTCCACTTT
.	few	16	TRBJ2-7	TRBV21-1	CASSSQRTGSSYEQYF	TGTGCCAGCAGCAGCCAGAGGACGGGTAGCTCCTACGAGCAGTACTTC
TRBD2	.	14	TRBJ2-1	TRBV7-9	CASSLAGGTHEQFF	TGTGCCAGCAGCTTAGCGGGAGGGACCCATGAGCAGTTCTTC
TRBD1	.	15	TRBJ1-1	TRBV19	CASTLTGAGNTEAFF	TGTGCCAGTACTCTAACAGGGGCCGGGAACACTGAAGCTTTCTTT
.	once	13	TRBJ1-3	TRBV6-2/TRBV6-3	CASSYPDADTIYF	TGTGCCAGCAGTTACCCCGACGCCGACACCATATATTTT
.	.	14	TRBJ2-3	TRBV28	CASRTGLSLNTQYF	TGTGCCAGCAGAACGGGACTTTCATTAAATACGCAGTATTTT
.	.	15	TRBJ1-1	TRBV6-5	CASSVWGDGATEAFF	TGTGCCAGCTCTGTCTGGGGGGATGGGGCCACTGAAGCTTTCTTT
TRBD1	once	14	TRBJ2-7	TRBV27	CASSLKQGAYEQYF	TGTGCCAGCAGTTTGAAACAGGGGGCCTACGAGCAGTACTTC
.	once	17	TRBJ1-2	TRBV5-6	CASSLEDSAGSLKGYTF	TGTGCCAGCAGCTTGGAGGACAGCGCCGGATCTTTGAAGGGCTACACCTTC
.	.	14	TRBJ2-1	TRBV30	CAWCVGGPHNEQFF	TGTGCCTGGTGTGTAGGAGGGCCTCACAATGAGCAGTTCTTC
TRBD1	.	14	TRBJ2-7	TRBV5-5	CASSWTGQDGEQYF	TGTGCCAGCAGCTGGACGGGACAGGACGGGGAGCAGTACTTC
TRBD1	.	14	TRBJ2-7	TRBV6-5	CASSPGQGRYEQYF	TGTGCCAGCAGTCCTGGACAGGGACGCTACGAGCAGTACTTC
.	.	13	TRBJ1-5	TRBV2	CASSVGGLQPQHF	TGTGCCAGCAGTGTTGGGGGACTTCAGCCCCAGCATTTT
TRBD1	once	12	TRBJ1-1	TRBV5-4	CASKSGTGEAFF	TGTGCCAGCAAATCCGGGACAGGTGAAGCTTTCTTT
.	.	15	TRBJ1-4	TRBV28	CASSKDASTNEKLFF	TGTGCCAGCTCGAAGGACGCATCAACTAATGAAAAACTGTTTTTT